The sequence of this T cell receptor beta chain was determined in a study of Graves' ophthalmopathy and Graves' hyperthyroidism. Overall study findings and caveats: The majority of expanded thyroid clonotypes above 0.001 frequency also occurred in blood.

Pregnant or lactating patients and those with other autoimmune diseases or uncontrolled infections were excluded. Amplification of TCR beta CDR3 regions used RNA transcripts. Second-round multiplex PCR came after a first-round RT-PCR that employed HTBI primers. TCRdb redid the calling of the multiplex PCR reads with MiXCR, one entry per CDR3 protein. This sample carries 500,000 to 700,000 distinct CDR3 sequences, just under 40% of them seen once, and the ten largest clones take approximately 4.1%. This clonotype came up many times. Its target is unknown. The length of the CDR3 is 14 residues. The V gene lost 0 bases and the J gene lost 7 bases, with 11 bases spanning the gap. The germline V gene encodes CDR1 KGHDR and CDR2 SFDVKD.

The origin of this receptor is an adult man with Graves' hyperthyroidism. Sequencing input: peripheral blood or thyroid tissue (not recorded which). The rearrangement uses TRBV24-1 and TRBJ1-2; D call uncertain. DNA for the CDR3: TGTGCCACCAGTGATTTGCCTGGACTGATTGGCTACACCTTC. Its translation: CATSDLPGLIGYTF.